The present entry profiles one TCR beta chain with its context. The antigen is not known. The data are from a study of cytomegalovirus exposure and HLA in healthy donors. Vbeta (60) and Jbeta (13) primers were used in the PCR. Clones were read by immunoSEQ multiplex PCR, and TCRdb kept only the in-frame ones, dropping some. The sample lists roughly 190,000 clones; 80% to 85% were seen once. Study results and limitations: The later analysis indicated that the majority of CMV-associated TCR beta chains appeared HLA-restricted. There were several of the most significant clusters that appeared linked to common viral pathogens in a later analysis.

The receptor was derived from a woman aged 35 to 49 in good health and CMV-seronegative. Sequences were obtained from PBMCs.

In nucleotides, the CDR3 is TGCGCCAGCAGGGCTGGCGGGGACGGAACCGGGGAGCTGTTTTTT. Protein: CASRAGGDGTGELFF. The chain couples TRBV5-1 to TRBJ2-2; D is possibly TRBD2 (6 bases). V was shortened by 5 bases and J by 5 bases, with 16 bases between the two germline ends. Germline V CDR1 and CDR2: SGHRS, YFSETQ. The CDR3 consists of 15 residues.